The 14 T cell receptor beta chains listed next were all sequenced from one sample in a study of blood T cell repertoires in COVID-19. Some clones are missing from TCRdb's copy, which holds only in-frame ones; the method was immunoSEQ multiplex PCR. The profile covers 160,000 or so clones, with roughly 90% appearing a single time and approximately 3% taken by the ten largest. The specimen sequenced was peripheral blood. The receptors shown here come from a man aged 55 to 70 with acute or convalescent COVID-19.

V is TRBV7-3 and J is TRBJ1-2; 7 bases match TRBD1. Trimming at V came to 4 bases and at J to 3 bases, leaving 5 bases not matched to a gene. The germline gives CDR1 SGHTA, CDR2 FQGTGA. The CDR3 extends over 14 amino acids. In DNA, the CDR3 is TGTGCCAGCAGCTCAACTGACAGGGACTATGGCTACACCTTC. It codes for CASSSTDRDYGYTF.

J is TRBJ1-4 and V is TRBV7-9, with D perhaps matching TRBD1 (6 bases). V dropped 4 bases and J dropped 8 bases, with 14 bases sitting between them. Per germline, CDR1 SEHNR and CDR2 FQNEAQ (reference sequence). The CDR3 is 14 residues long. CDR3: CASSSTGNGEKLFF. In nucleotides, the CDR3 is TGTGCCAGCAGCTCTACAGGGAACGGAGAAAAACTGTTTTTT.

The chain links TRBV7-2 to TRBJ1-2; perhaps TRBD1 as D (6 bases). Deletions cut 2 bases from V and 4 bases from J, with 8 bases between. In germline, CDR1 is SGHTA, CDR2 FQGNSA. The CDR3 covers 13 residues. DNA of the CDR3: TGTGCCAGCAGCTTAACAGGGCTCTATGGCTACACCTTC. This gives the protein CASSLTGLYGYTF.

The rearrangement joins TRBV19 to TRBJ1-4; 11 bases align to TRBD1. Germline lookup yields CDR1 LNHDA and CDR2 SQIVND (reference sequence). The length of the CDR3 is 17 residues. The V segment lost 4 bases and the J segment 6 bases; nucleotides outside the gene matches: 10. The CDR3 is CASSTRTGGFSDEKLFF. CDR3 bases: TGTGCCAGTAGTACACGGACAGGGGGCTTCTCAGATGAAAAACTGTTTTTT.

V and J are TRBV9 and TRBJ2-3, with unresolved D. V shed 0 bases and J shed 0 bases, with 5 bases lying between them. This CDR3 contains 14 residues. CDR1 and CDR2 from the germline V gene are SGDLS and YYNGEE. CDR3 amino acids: CASSVVQSTDTQYF. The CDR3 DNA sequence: TGTGCCAGCAGCGTAGTACAGAGCACAGATACGCAGTATTTT. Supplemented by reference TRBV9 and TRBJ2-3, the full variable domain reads DSGVTQTPKHLITATGQRVTLRCSPRSGDLSVYWYQQSLDQGLQFLIQYYNGEERAKGNILERFSAQQFPDLHSELNLSSLELGDSALYFCASSVVQSTDTQYFGPGTRLTVL.

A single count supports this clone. CDR3 sequence (DNA): TGTGCCAGCAGTGAAGAGGGGCGTATCTCTGGAAACACCATATATTTT. This codes for CASSEEGRISGNTIYF. This chain joins TRBV2 and TRBJ1-3; D perhaps matches TRBD1 (5 bases). The CDR3 has 16 residues. Germline lookup yields CDR1 SNHLY and CDR2 FYNNEI. V was shortened by 1 base and J by 0 bases, with 10 bases between the two germline ends.

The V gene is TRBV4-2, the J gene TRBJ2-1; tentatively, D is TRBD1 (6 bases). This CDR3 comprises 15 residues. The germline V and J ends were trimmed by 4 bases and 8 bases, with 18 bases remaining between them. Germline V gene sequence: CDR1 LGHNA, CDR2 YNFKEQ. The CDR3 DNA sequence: TGTGCCAGCAGCCGAGGGGGTAGCCCAATGGATGAGCAGTTCTTC. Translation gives CASSRGGSPMDEQFF.

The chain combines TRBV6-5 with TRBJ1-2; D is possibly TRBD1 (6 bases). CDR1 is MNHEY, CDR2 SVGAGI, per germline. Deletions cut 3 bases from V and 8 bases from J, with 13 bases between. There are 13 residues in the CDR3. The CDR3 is CASSYDRRGGYTF. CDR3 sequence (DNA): TGTGCCAGCAGTTATGACAGGAGAGGAGGCTACACCTTC.

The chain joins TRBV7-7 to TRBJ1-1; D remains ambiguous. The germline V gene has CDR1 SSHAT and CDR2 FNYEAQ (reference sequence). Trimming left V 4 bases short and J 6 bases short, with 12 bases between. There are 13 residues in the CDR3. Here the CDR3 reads CASSSADGAEAFF. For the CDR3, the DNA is TGTGCCAGCAGCTCCGCCGACGGAGCTGAAGCTTTCTTT.

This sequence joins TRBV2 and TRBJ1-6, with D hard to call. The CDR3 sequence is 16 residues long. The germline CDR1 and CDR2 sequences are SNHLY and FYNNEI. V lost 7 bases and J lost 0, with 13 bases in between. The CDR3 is CASILQDSSYNSPLHF. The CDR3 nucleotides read TGTGCCAGCATCCTCCAGGATAGCTCCTATAATTCACCCCTCCACTTT.

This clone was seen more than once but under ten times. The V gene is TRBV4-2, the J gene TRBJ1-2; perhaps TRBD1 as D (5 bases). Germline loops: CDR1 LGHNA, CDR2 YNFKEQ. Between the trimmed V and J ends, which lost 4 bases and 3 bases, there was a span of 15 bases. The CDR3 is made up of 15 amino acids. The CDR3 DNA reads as TGTGCCAGCAGCCCAACGTTACAGGAGCACTATGGCTACACCTTC. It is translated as CASSPTLQEHYGYTF.

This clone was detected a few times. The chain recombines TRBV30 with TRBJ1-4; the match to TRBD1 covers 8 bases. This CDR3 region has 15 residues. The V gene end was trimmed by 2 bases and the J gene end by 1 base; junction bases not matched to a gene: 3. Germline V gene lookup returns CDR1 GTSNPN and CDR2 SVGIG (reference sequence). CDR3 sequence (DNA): TGTGCCTGGAGTCAACAGGGGGTAACTAATGAAAAACTGTTTTTT. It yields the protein CAWSQQGVTNEKLFF.

The CDR3 loop is CIVPRGGEQFF. The DNA of the CDR3 is TGCATCGTCCCCAGGGGTGGTGAGCAGTTCTTC. The chain uses TRBV20-1 and TRBJ2-1, with D tentatively TRBD1 (6 bases). Germline V gene data show CDR1 as DFQATT and CDR2 as SNEGSKA (reference sequence). The CDR3 consists of 11 residues.

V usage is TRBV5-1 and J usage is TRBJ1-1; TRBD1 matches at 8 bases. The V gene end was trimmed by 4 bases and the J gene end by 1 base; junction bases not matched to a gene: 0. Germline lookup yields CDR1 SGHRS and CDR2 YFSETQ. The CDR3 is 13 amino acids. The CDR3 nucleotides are TGCGCCAGCAGCGGACAGGGGAACACTGAAGCTTTCTTT. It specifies CASSGQGNTEAFF.